This T cell receptor beta chain is drawn from a study of vaccination effects on CD4 cells after COVID-19. The study's findings and limits: The study dataset contains few convalescent patients and includes no early post-infection timepoints. Marked clonal contraction of infection- and vaccine-induced clones was seen late after vaccination.

In regard to this clone: The antigen is not known.

Assay: immunoSEQ multiplex PCR; the TCRdb copy retains only in-frame clones and omits some. Of roughly 50,000 clones in the sample, around 75% were seen once. CDR1 MGHDK and CDR2 SYGVNS come from the germline V gene. V lost 1 base and J 4 bases, leaving 7 bases between the germline ends. This CDR3 spans 13 amino acids. Using viral peptide pools, the ViraFEST assay grew out antigen-specific CD4+ T cells prior to sequencing. On day 10 of culture, CD4+ T cells were separated out. No vaccinee had earlier SARS-CoV-2 infection, and nucleocapsid antibodies were negative. Researchers reported culturing 2 million to 2.5 million PBMC in each well, adding about 9.5 IU/ml IL-2 and about 9.5 ug/ml peptides.

This receptor was identified in a human donor who received a COVID-19 vaccine. The V call is TRBV25-1, the J call TRBJ1-1; D gene unclear. Sequencing was performed on CD4+ T cells from PBMCs cultured with HCoV-229E spike peptides, taken before COVID-19 vaccination. This CDR3 reads CASSEWEGTEAFF. CDR3 DNA sequence: TGTGCCAGCAGTGAATGGGAGGGCACTGAAGCTTTCTTT.